Below, 6 T cell receptor beta chains from the same sample are listed, as sequenced in a study of blood T cell repertoires in COVID-19 (TCRdb year 2020). The protocol used for the library was the immunoSEQ multiplex PCR assay. TCRdb stores this immuneACCESS table with in-frame sequences only. Part of the clones is absent; in the studies checked, under half of the shortfall reflects unresolved V genes, and no reason is known for the rest. The sample records about 210,000 clones, around 90% of which are singletons. 1% to 1.5% of the sample rests with the top ten. Sequencing was done on a sample of peripheral blood. These receptors all come from a man younger than 45 with acute or convalescent COVID-19.

J is TRBJ1-2 and V is TRBV15; D not certain. Per germline, CDR1 LNHNV and CDR2 YYDKDF (reference sequence). V dropped 4 bases and J dropped 5 bases, with 11 bases sitting between them. The length of the CDR3 is 13 residues. The CDR3 region has the DNA TGTGCCACCAGCATTCGCCCGCAGTATGGCTACACCTTC. Translation: CATSIRPQYGYTF.

V usage is TRBV20-1 and J usage is TRBJ2-7; D unresolved. The CDR3 loop spans 11 amino acids. Germline V gene sequence: CDR1 DFQATT, CDR2 SNEGSKA (reference sequence). The ends were cut back, 1 base at V and 3 bases at J, with 4 bases in the middle. In DNA, the CDR3 is TGCAGTGCTAGAGCTTTCTACGAGCAGTACTTC. It encodes CSARAFYEQYF.

The chain uses TRBV7-9 and TRBJ2-7; no clear D. Trimming stripped 2 bases from V and 4 bases from J, with 12 bases between. Looked up from germline, CDR1 is SEHNR and CDR2 is FQNEAQ (reference sequence). The CDR3 runs 14 residues. The CDR3 coding sequence is TGTGCCAGCAGCTTACCAGGTCTGGAATACGAGCAGTACTTC. Translation gives CASSLPGLEYEQYF.

The V call is TRBV6-5, the J call TRBJ1-2; 8 nucleotides align to TRBD1. This CDR3 has 15 residues. The J segment lost 4 bases and the V segment lost 2 bases, leaving 6 bases of the junction unmatched. The germline CDR1 and CDR2 sequences are MNHEY and SVGAGI. CDR3 in DNA: TGTGCCAGCAGTTACCAAGGACAGGGCGGCTATGGCTACACCTTC. This translates into CASSYQGQGGYGYTF.

V and J are TRBV27 and TRBJ2-1, with 7 bases aligning to TRBD1. J was trimmed by 6 bases and V by 5 bases; bases with no gene match: 10. Per the germline V gene, CDR1 is MNHEY and CDR2 is SMNVEV (reference sequence). This CDR3 contains 15 residues. CDR3 DNA: TGTGCCAGCAGTATCCGACAGGGAACCCGCAATGAGCAGTTCTTC. Translating gives CASSIRQGTRNEQFF.

This clone has a single count. The chain is built from TRBV19 and TRBJ2-3; 13 bases line up with TRBD2. Germline V gene sequence: CDR1 LNHDA, CDR2 SQIVND (reference sequence). This CDR3 spans 16 amino acids. V lost 4 bases to trimming and J lost 2 bases; unmatched junction nucleotides: 3. The CDR3 region is CASSTTSGGYTDTQYF. CDR3 DNA: TGTGCCAGTAGTACGACTAGCGGGGGGTACACAGATACGCAGTATTTT.